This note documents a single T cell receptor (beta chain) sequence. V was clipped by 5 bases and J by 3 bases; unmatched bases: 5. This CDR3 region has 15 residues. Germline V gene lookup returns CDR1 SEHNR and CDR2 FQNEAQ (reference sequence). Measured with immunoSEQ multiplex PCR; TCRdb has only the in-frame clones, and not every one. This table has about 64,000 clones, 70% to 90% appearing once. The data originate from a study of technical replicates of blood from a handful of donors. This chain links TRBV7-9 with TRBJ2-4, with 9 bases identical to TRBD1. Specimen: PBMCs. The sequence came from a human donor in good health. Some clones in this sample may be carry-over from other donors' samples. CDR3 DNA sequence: TGTGCCAGCAGCCAACAGGGGGCTTTCAAAAACATTCAGTACTTC. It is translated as CASSQQGAFKNIQYF.